This entry describes one T cell receptor beta chain. Its matching antigen is unknown. These data are taken from a study of T cell repertoires in aging, cancer and after chemotherapy. Study-level information: Donors were grouped into six age bands spanning 30 or younger through 70 or older. The full dataset contained approximately 9.6 million TCR reads.

CDR1 SGHRS and CDR2 YFSETQ come from the germline V gene. This CDR3 contains 16 residues. V was clipped by 4 bases and J by 1 base; unmatched bases: 10. Rearranged V-D-J TRB sequences were amplified with a mixed TRB-A/B primer pool. TCRdb ran MiXCR on the multiplex PCR reads and lists one entry per CDR3 protein. The sample records about 2,000 distinct CDR3 sequences, roughly 25% being singletons. Points from the study as a whole: Age-matched healthy donors had significantly more diverse, less clonal blood TCR repertoires than untreated cancer patients. In each cancer cohort, median generation probability increased across chemotherapy, suggesting thymic output rebounded.

Amplification of TCR beta used genomic DNA extracted from peripheral blood. The genes are TRBV5-1 and TRBJ2-7, with 8 bases matching TRBD2. The TCR was taken from a human donor with a solid tumor. Input material: blood. CDR3 amino acids: CASSPGLVAGSYEQYF. The CDR3 DNA reads as TGCGCCAGCAGCCCCGGCTTGGTAGCGGGGTCCTACGAGCAGTACTTC.